Described below is a single T cell receptor (beta chain) sequence and its context. What it binds is not known. The method was immunoSEQ multiplex PCR; TCRdb's version includes in-frame clones alone and lacks a portion of them. The sample holds around 160,000 clones, 90% to 95% seen once. This entry comes from a study of T cell responses to AZD1222 COVID-19 vaccine. Study observations and caveats: Increases in Spike-specific TCR breadth and depth were seen after two AZD1222 doses. Scientists sampled the repertoires only once the peak T cell response had passed. The span of vaccine-associated CD4 TCRs extended across spike, with dominance at 160-218 and 743-854. Reportedly, close to half of spike-specific TCRs are directed against unmutated variant regions.

There are 16 residues in the CDR3. Trimming shortened V by 0 bases and J by 0 bases, and 9 bases separated the two germline ends. CDR1 ENHRY and CDR2 SYGVKD come from the germline V gene. Sequencing was performed on peripheral blood, taken 28 days after the second AZD1222 dose. The TCR originated in an adult who received the AZD1222 COVID-19 vaccine. The chain joins TRBV10-3 to TRBJ1-5; maybe TRBD1 (6 bases). The DNA for the CDR3 is TGTGCCATCAGTGAGTCGGGGGCGTATAGCAATCAGCCCCAGCATTTT. Its translation is CAISESGAYSNQPQHF.